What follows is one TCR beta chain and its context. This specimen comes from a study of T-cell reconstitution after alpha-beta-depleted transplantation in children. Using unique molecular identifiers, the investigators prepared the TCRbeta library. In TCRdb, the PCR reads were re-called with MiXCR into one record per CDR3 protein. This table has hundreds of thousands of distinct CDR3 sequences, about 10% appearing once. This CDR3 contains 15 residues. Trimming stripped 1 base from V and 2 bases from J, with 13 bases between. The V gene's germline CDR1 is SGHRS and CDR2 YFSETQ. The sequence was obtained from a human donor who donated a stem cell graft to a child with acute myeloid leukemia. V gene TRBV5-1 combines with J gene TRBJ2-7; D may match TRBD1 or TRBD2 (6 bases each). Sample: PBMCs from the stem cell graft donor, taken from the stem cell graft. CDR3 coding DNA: TGCGCCAGCAGCTTGAGGGGGGCACCAGCCTACGAGCAGTACTTC. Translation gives CASSLRGAPAYEQYF.